This entry concerns a single T cell receptor (beta chain). Its antigen target is currently unknown. No base quality values were provided; no much bigger clone lies one nucleotide off. The CDR3 measures 14 amino acids from cysteine to phenylalanine. Kept here is only the CDR3 DNA, which spans 42 bases and is read in frame from base 1. The V and J ends are trimmed by 0 bases and 6 bases, leaving 12 bases between them. CDR1 and CDR2, looked up from the germline V gene, are SGHRS and YFSETQ. The data belong to a study of T cell responses to AZD1222 COVID-19 vaccine (dated by TCRdb to 2020 to 2022). Regarding the research as a whole: TCR sequencing covered 230 to 250 trial participants: some 210 given two doses of AZD1222 and 26 given two doses of MenACWY control vaccine. Trial participants were enrolled by age into 18-55, 56-69 and 70-plus year subgroups, with 148, 28 and 57 TCR-sequenced participants respectively.

Results the study describes overall, beyond this receptor: Reportedly, almost half of the unique spike-specific TCRs recognized epitopes lying outside the regions that are mutated in the B.1.351 and B.1.1.7 variants. The 56-69-year group was small, and its depth increase did not reach significance, likely because of low power. Because no day 14 peak-response samples were available, the repertoires could be characterized only after the peak T cell response. Participants were mostly white British and included more females than males, and it was suggested by the authors that clonal diversity may have been underestimated. After two AZD1222 doses, both the breadth and the depth of spike-specific TCRs were significantly higher than at day 0 and than in MenACWY recipients. Vaccine-associated CD4 TCRs spanned the whole spike protein, with dominant responses in regions 160-218 and 743-854. Only 5 to 7 AZD1222 recipients were SARS-CoV-2 seropositive at baseline, limiting conclusions about previously exposed vaccinees.

The CDR3 regions of human TCRbeta chains were analyzed by immunosequencing. In the authors' own workflow: Repertoire TCRs were matched against a reference library of SARS-CoV-2-specific TCRs generated with the MIRA antigen-specificity platform. Breadth was defined as the fraction of unique TCRs that were SARS-CoV-2-associated. Depth was defined as the fraction of total T cells that were SARS-CoV-2-associated. Using the MIRA data, each spike-specific TCR was mapped to the spike region that the TCR reacts to and placed in a CD4 or CD8 class. Log10-transformed breadth and depth values were compared by one-way ANOVA with Sidak's multiple comparisons tests. Here the immuneACCESS table is served through TCRdb, limited to in-frame sequences with V and J called. Missing clones are a known gap in these copies; in checked studies unresolved V genes cover under half, and the rest lacks a known reason. From that table come the V and J calls and clone size; the DNA was used to work out D and trimming. The sample table shows around 100,000 clones, and around 87% are seen once. In total, the top ten clones hold 4% to 4.5% of the sample.

The time point label, read with the paper, signifies: baseline before first vaccination. The treatment or condition label of this sample denotes: meningococcal conjugate vaccine given as trial control. Samples from vaccinated people were obtained from the UK trials COV001 and COV002, which included a single-blind randomized controlled phase 2/3 trial of AZD1222 (ChAdOx1 nCoV-19) in healthy adults. For TCRbeta chain sequencing, PBMC samples were collected from trial participants at day 0 and at day 28 after the second dose. The sequence joins TRBV5-1 to TRBJ1-2; matching of 5 bases hints at TRBD1 as the D gene. This TCR derives from an adult in good health. The sample was peripheral blood, taken on day 0 of MenACWY control vaccination. The CDR3: CASSLDAGVNGYTF. The DNA reads TGCGCCAGCAGCTTGGATGCGGGGGTCAATGGCTACACCTTC.